The rows below give T cell receptor beta chains drawn from one sample of a study of cytomegalovirus exposure and HLA in healthy donors. Using immunoSEQ multiplex PCR, the repertoire was profiled, and TCRdb retains in-frame clones only, with some absent. The ten top clones account for over 1.5%, within a sample of some 43,000 clones. The sample consisted of PBMCs. The receptor source for this set is a woman between 25 and 40 years old in good health and CMV-seronegative. The CDR3 runs from the conserved cysteine through the conserved F or W. D genes are given only for firm matches.

v_call	d_call	j_call	cdr3_aa	cdr3_nt
TRBV10-3	NA	TRBJ1-1	CAISESTRGPTEAFF	TGTGCCATCAGTGAGTCGACTCGCGGTCCCACTGAAGCTTTCTTT
TRBV30	TRBD1	TRBJ2-6	CAWSRTGGNSGANVLTF	TGTGCCTGGAGTAGGACAGGGGGCAACTCTGGGGCCAACGTCCTGACTTTC
TRBV27	TRBD2	TRBJ2-7	CASSSRTSGRAGSYEQYF	TGTGCCAGCAGTTCCCGGACTAGCGGGAGGGCCGGGTCCTACGAGCAGTACTTC
TRBV20-1	NA	TRBJ2-7	CSASVDEQYF	TGCAGTGCTTCAGTTGACGAGCAGTACTTC
TRBV6-5	TRBD1	TRBJ1-2	CASTISQGAQGYTF	TGTGCCAGCACCATCTCCCAGGGGGCGCAAGGCTACACCTTC
TRBV6-5	TRBD1	TRBJ1-1	CASSSRGTTHTEAFF	TGTGCCAGCAGTTCCAGGGGGACAACTCACACTGAAGCTTTCTTT
TRBV7-9	TRBD2	TRBJ2-5	CASSFGGRGGETQYF	TGTGCCAGCAGCTTCGGCGGGAGGGGAGGGGAGACCCAGTACTTC
TRBV19	TRBD2	TRBJ2-7	CASSIGGSPYEQYF	TGTGCCAGTAGTATCGGCGGGAGCCCGTACGAGCAGTACTTC
TRBV6-1	NA	TRBJ1-5	CASSEYGRYSNQPQHF	TGTGCCAGCAGTGAATACGGGAGGTATAGCAATCAGCCCCAGCATTTT
TRBV29-1	NA	TRBJ1-1	CSVGENTEAFF	TGCAGCGTCGGAGAGAACACTGAAGCTTTCTTT
TRBV5-1	TRBD2	TRBJ2-7	CASRDGTSGRRGSEQYF	TGCGCCAGCAGGGACGGGACTAGCGGGAGAAGGGGAAGTGAGCAGTACTTC
TRBV18	NA	TRBJ2-7	CASSGSSYEQYF	TGTGCCAGCTCGGGGAGCTCCTACGAGCAGTACTTC
TRBV6-5	NA	TRBJ1-1	CASTFDRRLNTEAFF	TGTGCCAGCACCTTCGACAGGCGTTTGAACACTGAAGCTTTCTTT
TRBV2	NA	TRBJ2-7	CASSERLSAYEQYF	TGTGCCAGCAGTGAGCGACTTAGCGCCTACGAGCAGTACTTC
TRBV28	NA	TRBJ2-7	CASSHSLYEQYF	TGTGCCAGCAGCCACTCCCTTTACGAGCAGTACTTC
TRBV7-2	TRBD1	TRBJ1-4	CASSPGQGIEKLFF	TGTGCCAGCAGCCCCGGACAGGGGATCGAAAAACTGTTTTTT
TRBV5-1	NA	TRBJ2-1	CASATGGSYNEQFF	TGCGCCAGCGCCACTGGCGGCTCCTACAATGAGCAGTTCTTC
TRBV2	NA	TRBJ2-7	CASRWERAYEQYF	TGTGCCAGCAGGTGGGAGCGAGCCTACGAGCAGTACTTC
TRBV5-1	TRBD2	TRBJ2-1	CASSYSGGSSYNEQFF	TGCGCCAGCAGCTATAGCGGGGGGAGCTCCTACAATGAGCAGTTCTTC
TRBV6-1	NA	TRBJ2-3	CASSGSVAPDTQYF	TGTGCCAGCAGTGGATCGGTAGCGCCAGATACGCAGTATTTT
TRBV18	TRBD1	TRBJ1-1	CASSPLAGGNTEAFF	TGTGCCAGCTCACCACTTGCAGGGGGGAACACTGAAGCTTTCTTT
TRBV11-1	TRBD2	TRBJ2-5	CASSNGGSETQYF	TGTGCCAGCTCAAACGGGGGGTCAGAGACCCAGTACTTC
TRBV5-1	TRBD1	TRBJ2-7	CASSLAGQGVHEQYF	TGCGCCAGCAGCTTGGCCGGACAGGGAGTCCACGAGCAGTACTTC